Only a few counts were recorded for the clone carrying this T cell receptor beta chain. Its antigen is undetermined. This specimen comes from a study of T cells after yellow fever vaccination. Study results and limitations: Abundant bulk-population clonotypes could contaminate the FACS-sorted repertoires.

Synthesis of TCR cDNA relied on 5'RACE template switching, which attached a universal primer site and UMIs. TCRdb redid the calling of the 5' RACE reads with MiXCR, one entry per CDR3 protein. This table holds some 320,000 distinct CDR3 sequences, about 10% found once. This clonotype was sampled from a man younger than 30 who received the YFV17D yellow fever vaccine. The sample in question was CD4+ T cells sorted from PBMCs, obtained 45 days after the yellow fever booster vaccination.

The CDR3 spells CASSPPSRAYNEQFF. In DNA, the CDR3 is TGTGCCAGCTCACCACCCAGCAGGGCCTACAATGAGCAGTTCTTC. The chain links TRBV18 to TRBJ2-1; tentatively, D is TRBD1 (5 bases). Germline values: CDR1 KGHSH, CDR2 LQKENI. The CDR3 length is 15 residues. V shed 0 bases and J shed 2 bases, with 8 bases lying between them. The variable domain in full, with the rest retrieved from reference TRBV18 and TRBJ2-1, is NAGVMQNPRHLVRRRGQEARLRCSPMKGHSHVYWYRQLPEEGLKFMVYLQKENIIDESGMPKERFSAEFPKEGPSILRIQQVVRGDSAAYFCASSPPSRAYNEQFFGPGTRLTVL.